This passage covers 17 T cell receptor beta chains from one sample sequenced in a study of blood T cells in healthy people across ages. Together with a sample-barcoded 5' primer, a J-beta primer mix was included in a second PCR lasting about 6 to 11 cycles. A single record per CDR3 protein comes from TCRdb applying MiXCR to the 5' RACE reads. The sample includes hundreds of thousands of distinct CDR3 sequences, 58% of them seen just once. The sample taken for sequencing was blood. The receptors here all came from a man in his sixties in good health.

The chain recombines TRBV2 with TRBJ1-1; the D gene is possibly TRBD1 (6 bases). The CDR3 totals 13 residues. The V gene lost 10 bases and the J gene lost 4 bases, with 16 bases spanning the gap. Germline assignment: CDR1 SNHLY and CDR2 FYNNEI. The CDR3 coding sequence is TGTGCCACCCAATCCCAGGGGAGCACTGAAGCTTTCTTT. Translated, it gives CATQSQGSTEAFF.

The J gene is TRBJ2-1, the V gene TRBV11-3, with TRBD2 matching 9 bases. The CDR3 is 16 amino acids. V lost 0 bases to trimming and J lost 5 bases; unmatched junction nucleotides: 5. Looked up from germline, CDR1 is SGHNT and CDR2 is YENEEA. DNA for the CDR3: TGTGCCAGCAGCTTAGATTGGCTAGCGGGGCACAATGAGCAGTTCTTC. Encoded protein: CASSLDWLAGHNEQFF.

This chain connects TRBV6-1 to TRBJ2-3; TRBD2 aligns across 8 bases. Trimming took 6 bases from V and 1 from J; bases not matched to a gene: 6. Germline CDR1 is MNHNS and CDR2 is SASEGT. The length of the CDR3 is 15 residues. The CDR3 spells CASRLTSVRTDTQYF. The DNA of the CDR3 is TGTGCCAGCAGACTGACTAGCGTGCGCACAGATACGCAGTATTTT.

This clonotype occurred a few times. The V and J genes are TRBV29-1 and TRBJ1-5; 11 bases are shared with TRBD1. There are 16 residues in the CDR3. Trimming removed 7 bases from V and 2 bases from J; junction bases left unmatched: 10. The V gene's germline CDR1 is SQVTM and CDR2 ANQGSEA. CDR3 bases: TGCAGCGGTCCGGGACAGGGGGTAAGAGGCAATCAGCCCCAGCATTTT. It specifies CSGPGQGVRGNQPQHF.

This chain joins TRBV6-1 and TRBJ2-3; D gene unclear. The length of the CDR3 is 14 residues. Trimming took 2 bases from V and 5 from J, leaving 11 bases between them. Looked up from germline, CDR1 is MNHNS and CDR2 is SASEGT. CDR3 DNA: TGTGCCAGCAGTGAAAGGGCAGTAAGAGATACGCAGTATTTT. Its protein is CASSERAVRDTQYF.

Only one count was recorded for this clonotype. CDR3 coding DNA: TGTGCCAGCAGTTTCCAGGGGTGGACCGGGGAGCTGTTTTTT. Translated: CASSFQGWTGELFF. This chain connects TRBV28 to TRBJ2-2, with D tentatively TRBD1 (6 bases). The CDR3 length is 14 residues. Trimming cost V 3 bases and J 5 bases, with 10 bases left between them. From germline, CDR1 is MDHEN and CDR2 SYDVKM. The complete variable domain, with remaining parts taken from reference TRBV28 and TRBJ2-2, reads DVKVTQSSRYLVKRTGEKVFLECVQDMDHENMFWYRQDPGLGLRLIYFSYDVKMKEKGDIPEGYSVSREKKERFSLILESASTNQTSMYLCASSFQGWTGELFFGEGSRLTVL.

This chain uses TRBV12-3 or TRBV12-4 with TRBJ2-5, with TRBD2 identical over 13 bases. V was clipped by 6 bases and J by 3 bases; unmatched bases: 4. The CDR3 has 15 amino acids. The CDR3 DNA follows: TGTGCCAGCAGCTTAACTAGCGGGGGGGAAGAGACCCAGTACTTC. Amino acids: CASSLTSGGEETQYF.

The chain couples TRBV6-4 to TRBJ2-1, with unresolved D. This CDR3 has 13 residues. Trimming cost V 3 bases and J 15 bases, with 18 bases left between them. From germline, CDR1 is MRHNA and CDR2 SNTAGT. DNA of the CDR3: TGTGCCAGCAGTGAGTCCGGGCCCCACCCCGTGTTCTTC. This gives the protein CASSESGPHPVFF.

The gene calls are TRBV4-2 and TRBJ2-5; 10 positions agree with TRBD1. This CDR3 has 13 residues. After removal of 0 bases from V and 12 bases from J, the junction contained 4 bases not matched to a gene. CDR1 and CDR2 from the germline V gene are LGHNA and YNFKEQ. CDR3 protein: CASSQDQGTGEYF. The CDR3 nucleotides are TGTGCCAGCAGCCAAGATCAGGGGACAGGGGAGTACTTC.

This clonotype has just a few counts. The V and J genes are TRBV27 and TRBJ2-7, with no clear D. This CDR3 comprises 13 residues. V lost 0 bases and J lost 3, with 6 bases in between. Germline CDR1 and CDR2: MNHEY and SMNVEV (reference sequence). The CDR3 DNA follows: TGTGCCAGCAGTTTATCGAGCGTCTACGAGCAGTACTTC. Translating it yields CASSLSSVYEQYF.

The V gene is TRBV6-6, the J gene TRBJ2-4, with TRBD1 as a possible D gene (5 bases). The V and J ends lost 4 bases and 8 bases respectively, with 15 bases between them. The CDR3 runs to 14 residues. The germline V gene encodes CDR1 MNHNY and CDR2 SVGAGI (reference sequence). The CDR3 DNA reads as TGTGCCAGCAGTTGGGGCCTGCCGGCAGACATTCAGTACTTC. Protein: CASSWGLPADIQYF.

This clonotype was recorded a few times. The J gene is TRBJ2-2, the V gene TRBV7-2; D might be TRBD2 (6 bases). This CDR3 is built from 15 residues. V was cut by 10 bases and J by 4 bases, with 19 bases left in between. The germline V gene has CDR1 SGHTA and CDR2 FQGNSA. The CDR3: CANLGGPGGTGELFF. The CDR3 DNA follows: TGTGCCAACCTCGGCGGACCCGGGGGCACCGGGGAGCTGTTTTTT.

This clonotype was seen at least ten times. The chain joins TRBV7-2 to TRBJ2-3; 8 bases agree with TRBD2. In germline, CDR1 is SGHTA, CDR2 FQGNSA. The J segment lost 4 bases and the V segment lost 5 bases, leaving 8 bases of the junction unmatched. The CDR3 is 15 amino acids. CDR3 coding DNA: TGTGCCAGCAGCCCCGGGGGGGGACGAGCAGATACGCAGTATTTT. Its translation is CASSPGGGRADTQYF. The full variable domain, rest sourced from reference TRBV7-2 and TRBJ2-3, is GAGVSQSPSNKVTEKGKDVELRCDPISGHTALYWYRQSLGQGLEFLIYFQGNSAPDKSGLPSDRFSAERTGGSVSTLTIQRTQQEDSAVYLCASSPGGGRADTQYFGPGTRLTVL.

The gene calls are TRBV20-1 and TRBJ2-5, with D unresolved. The J call is in doubt because the DNA end fits TRBJ2-7 better. Looked up from germline, CDR1 is DFQATT and CDR2 is SNEGSKA (reference sequence). The length of the CDR3 is 11 residues. CDR3 in DNA: TGCAGCCCCGTAGGCACACGCGAGCAGTACTTC. Encoded protein: CSPVGTREQYF.

V is TRBV11-2 and J is TRBJ2-7; D gene uncertain. V was clipped by 7 bases and J by 3 bases, with 13 bases between them. CDR3 length: 13 amino acids. The V gene's germline CDR1 is SGHAT and CDR2 FQNNGV. In nucleotides, the CDR3 is TGTGCCAGCACTGGGTCATGGGGCTACGAGCAGTACTTC. As protein: CASTGSWGYEQYF.

The sample holds a few counts of this clonotype. The rearrangement links TRBV20-1 to TRBJ2-5; a possible D gene is TRBD1 (6 bases). Germline CDR1 DFQATT, CDR2 SNEGSKA (reference sequence). V lost 0 bases and J lost 4, with 18 bases in between. This CDR3 contains 16 residues. CDR3: CSARDHTSGARETQYF. The CDR3 DNA reads TGCAGTGCTAGAGACCACACCTCAGGGGCTCGAGAGACCCAGTACTTC.

V gene TRBV11-2 combines with J gene TRBJ2-1, with D perhaps TRBD2 (7 bases). V gave up 4 bases and J gave up 7 bases, with 17 bases separating them. The CDR3 loop spans 15 amino acids. CDR1 SGHAT and CDR2 FQNNGV come from the germline V gene. This CDR3 reads CASSYRGAVWNEQFF. The CDR3 nucleotides are TGTGCCAGCAGCTACCGGGGGGCGGTCTGGAATGAGCAGTTCTTC.